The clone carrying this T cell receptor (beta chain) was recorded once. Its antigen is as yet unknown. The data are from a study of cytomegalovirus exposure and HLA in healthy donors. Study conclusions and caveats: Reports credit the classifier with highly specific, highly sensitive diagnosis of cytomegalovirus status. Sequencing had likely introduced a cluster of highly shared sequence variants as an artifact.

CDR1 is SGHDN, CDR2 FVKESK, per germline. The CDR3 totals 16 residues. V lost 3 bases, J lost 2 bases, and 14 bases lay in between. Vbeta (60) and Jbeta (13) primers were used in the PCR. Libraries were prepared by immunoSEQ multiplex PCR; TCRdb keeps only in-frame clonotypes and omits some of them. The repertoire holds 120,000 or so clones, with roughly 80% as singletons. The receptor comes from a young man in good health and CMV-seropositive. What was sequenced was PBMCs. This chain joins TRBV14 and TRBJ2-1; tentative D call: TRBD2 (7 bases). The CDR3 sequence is CASSQAWGGPYNEQFF. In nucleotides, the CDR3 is TGTGCCAGCAGCCAGGCTTGGGGGGGCCCCTACAATGAGCAGTTCTTC. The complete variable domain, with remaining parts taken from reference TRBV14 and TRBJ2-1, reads EAGVTQFPSHSVIEKGQTVTLRCDPISGHDNLYWYRRVMGKEIKFLLHFVKESKQDESGMPNNRFLAERTGGTYSTLKVQPAELEDSGVYFCASSQAWGGPYNEQFFGPGTRLTVL.